Below, 21 T cell receptor beta chains from the same sample are listed, as sequenced in a study of T cells of healthy individuals. TCRdb passed the 5' RACE reads through MiXCR, listing each CDR3 protein once. The repertoire has 60,000 to 70,000 distinct CDR3 sequences, roughly 17% of them found once; the top ten carry approximately 4.8%. These receptors were taken from a human donor in good health.

This clonotype was found a few times. V is TRBV27 and J is TRBJ2-7; D could derive from TRBD1 or TRBD2 (5 bases each). Germline V CDR1 and CDR2: MNHEY, SMNVEV (reference sequence). The V gene lost 2 bases and the J gene lost 7 bases, with 12 bases spanning the gap. This CDR3 has 13 amino acids. CDR3 residues: CASSLKGTGEQYF. For the CDR3, the DNA is TGTGCCAGCAGTTTAAAAGGGACGGGGGAGCAGTACTTC.

This clonotype showed up just a few times. The chain has TRBV18 and TRBJ1-1; a possible D gene is TRBD1 (5 bases). There are 15 residues in the CDR3. Germline V gene sequence: CDR1 KGHSH, CDR2 LQKENI. The V end lost 3 bases, the J end lost 3 bases, and 14 bases lay between the germline ends. The CDR3 is CASSPPNQGHTEAFF. The CDR3 region has the DNA TGTGCCAGCTCACCTCCGAACCAGGGACACACTGAAGCTTTCTTT.

This clonotype was observed many times. J is TRBJ1-6 and V is TRBV4-2; TRBD1 is a possible D gene (5 bases). V was trimmed by 1 base and J by 11 bases, leaving 12 bases between them. CDR1 and CDR2 (germline): LGHNA, YNFKEQ. This CDR3 spans 14 amino acids. The DNA for the CDR3 is TGTGCCAGCAGCCAAGGAAGCAGGGAACCACCCCTCCACTTT. The encoded protein is CASSQGSREPPLHF.

V gene TRBV7-9 combines with J gene TRBJ1-1; tentatively, D is TRBD1 (6 bases). Germline lookup yields CDR1 SEHNR and CDR2 FQNEAQ (reference sequence). The CDR3 extends over 12 amino acids. V was pared by 5 bases and J by 5 bases, with 9 bases between. The CDR3, as DNA: TGTGCCAGCAGCCCAAGGGGGACTGAAGCTTTCTTT. Protein product: CASSPRGTEAFF.

This clonotype was detected only a few times. The V call is TRBV24-1, the J call TRBJ2-5; 9 bases agree with TRBD2. CDR3 size: 16 residues. Germline values: CDR1 KGHDR, CDR2 SFDVKD. J gave up 4 bases and V 3 bases, and 8 bases lay outside the gene matches. The CDR3 region is CATSDSIASGIETQYF. DNA for the CDR3: TGTGCCACCAGTGATAGTATAGCTAGCGGGATAGAGACCCAGTACTTC.

V and J are TRBV28 and TRBJ2-6; D is ambiguous. Germline-derived CDR1 and CDR2 are MDHEN and SYDVKM. V was cut by 8 bases and J by 4 bases, with 6 bases left in between. The CDR3 is 12 amino acids. This CDR3 is CASQLGANVLTF. CDR3 in DNA: TGTGCCAGCCAACTGGGGGCCAACGTCCTGACTTTC.

This sequence joins TRBV7-2 and TRBJ2-1, with D unclear. This CDR3 spans 12 amino acids. CDR1 SGHTA and CDR2 FQGNSA come from the germline V gene. Trimming took off 0 bases at V and 11 bases at J, with 8 bases between the two ends. This CDR3 reads CASSLAGSQQFF. The CDR3 nucleotides are TGTGCCAGCAGCTTAGCGGGATCTCAGCAGTTCTTC.

Only a few counts were recorded for this clonotype. The chain has TRBV29-1 and TRBJ2-5; 7 positions match TRBD2. The CDR3 has 15 amino acids. Germline assignment: CDR1 SQVTM and CDR2 ANQGSEA. The J segment lost 0 bases and the V segment lost 2 bases, leaving 6 bases of the junction unmatched. CDR3 in amino acids: CSVELGGMYQETQYF. The CDR3 nucleotides are TGCAGCGTTGAATTGGGGGGGATGTACCAAGAGACCCAGTACTTC.

CDR3 protein: CAWSLTQGDGYTF. Here the CDR3 DNA reads TGTGCCTGGAGCCTTACCCAGGGTGATGGCTACACCTTC. The chain recombines TRBV30 with TRBJ1-2; D possibly corresponds to TRBD1 (5 bases). Germline lookup yields CDR1 GTSNPN and CDR2 SVGIG (reference sequence). This CDR3 has 13 residues. Trimming pared 3 bases from V and 6 bases from J, leaving 14 bases between.

The chain is built from TRBV7-3 and TRBJ2-5; TRBD2 aligns across 13 bases. The V segment lost 5 bases and the J segment 5 bases; nucleotides outside the gene matches: 2. Germline V gene lookup returns CDR1 SGHTA and CDR2 FQGTGA. The CDR3 extends over 14 amino acids. As DNA, the CDR3 is TGTGCCAGCAGCCCGACTAGCGGGAGGGAGACCCAGTACTTC. This encodes CASSPTSGRETQYF.

This clonotype was seen ten or more times. V is TRBV18 and J is TRBJ2-7; D not certain. Trimming shortened V by 0 bases and J by 4 bases, and 7 bases separated the two germline ends. The germline V gene has CDR1 KGHSH and CDR2 LQKENI. The CDR3 consists of 13 residues. CDR3 bases: TGTGCCAGCTCACCACCCCAGGATTACGAGCAGTACTTC. Translation: CASSPPQDYEQYF.

This clonotype came up many times. This CDR3 is CASSGEDRVVYEQYF. CDR3 in DNA: TGCGCCAGCAGTGGTGAGGACAGGGTTGTCTACGAGCAGTACTTC. V is TRBV10-2 and J is TRBJ2-7; 8 positions agree with TRBD1. The CDR3 runs 15 residues. With V trimmed by 4 bases and J by 3 bases, 8 bases remained unmatched. CDR1 is WSHSY, CDR2 SAAADI, per germline.

This clonotype was picked up many times. The chain employs TRBV5-4 and TRBJ1-4; D gene ambiguous. Germline V gives CDR1 SGHNT, CDR2 YYREEE (reference sequence). V was clipped by 9 bases and J by 5 bases, with 14 bases between them. CDR3 length: 13 amino acids. The CDR3 DNA follows: TGTGCCACCAAGAGTACGGGAAATGAAAAACTGTTTTTT. Encoded protein: CATKSTGNEKLFF. Full variable domain (missing parts from reference TRBV5-4 and TRBJ1-4): ETGVTQSPTHLIKTRGQQVTLRCSSQSGHNTVSWYQQALGQGPQFIFQYYREEENGRGNFPPRFSGLQFPNYSSELNVNALELDDSALYLCATKSTGNEKLFFGSGTQLSVL.

This rearrangement joins TRBV4-1 to TRBJ2-7; no firm D call. The CDR3 spans 15 residues. V was shortened by 2 bases and J by 0 bases, with 11 bases between the two germline ends. Germline V gene data show CDR1 as MGHRA and CDR2 as YSYEKL. The CDR3 is CASSQSASSSYEQYF. The CDR3 DNA sequence: TGCGCCAGCAGCCAATCGGCCAGTAGCTCCTACGAGCAGTACTTC.

This clonotype was seen a handful of times. The rearrangement links TRBV7-9 to TRBJ1-2, with D tentatively TRBD1 (5 bases). Germline lookup yields CDR1 SEHNR and CDR2 FQNEAQ (reference sequence). The CDR3 covers 13 residues. V gave up 5 bases and J gave up 1 base, with 8 bases separating them. CDR3 protein: CASSPDSNYGYTF. The CDR3 DNA is TGTGCCAGCAGCCCAGACAGTAACTATGGCTACACCTTC.

The chain carries TRBV5-5 and TRBJ2-3; D is unclear. The CDR3 spans 14 residues. Trimming pared 4 bases from V and 2 bases from J, leaving 11 bases between. The V gene's germline CDR1 is SGHKS and CDR2 YYEKEE (reference sequence). CDR3 loop: CASSQEGPTDTQYF. CDR3 bases: TGTGCCAGCAGCCAAGAAGGGCCCACAGATACGCAGTATTTT.

This clonotype was counted at least ten times. The rearrangement uses TRBV28 and TRBJ1-1, with 10 bases aligning to TRBD1. CDR3 length: 14 amino acids. V lost 6 bases to trimming and J lost 14 bases; unmatched junction nucleotides: 15. Germline CDR1 MDHEN, CDR2 SYDVKM. In nucleotides, the CDR3 is TGTGCCAGCAGCTCCGGGACAGGGGAAGGTCGGGGGTTCTTT. Amino acid sequence: CASSSGTGEGRGFF.

This clonotype was seen at least ten times. The rearrangement joins TRBV29-1 to TRBJ2-3; D unclear. The V end was cut by 5 bases, the J end by 2 bases, with 8 bases between. This CDR3 region has 12 residues. Germline CDR1 reads SQVTM; CDR2 reads ANQGSEA. In DNA form, the CDR3 reads TGCAGCGTTCACGGTATCACAGATACGCAGTATTTT. This gives the protein CSVHGITDTQYF.

This clonotype was seen only a few times. The chain recombines TRBV11-3 with TRBJ1-5; 7 nucleotides line up with TRBD1. This CDR3 comprises 15 residues. V lost 5 bases and J lost 4; bases outside the gene matches: 8. Germline V gives CDR1 SGHNT, CDR2 YENEEA. The CDR3 DNA follows: TGTGCCAGCAGCCTAACAGGGGTTGAAAATCAGCCCCAGCATTTT. Protein: CASSLTGVENQPQHF. Looking up the rest from reference TRBV11-3 and TRBJ1-5 gives the full variable domain: EAGVVQSPRYKIIEKKQPVAFWCNPISGHNTLYWYLQNLGQGPELLIRYENEEAVDDSQLPKDRFSAERLKGVDSTLKIQPAELGDSAVYLCASSLTGVENQPQHFGDGTRLSIL.

This clonotype has at least ten counts. This chain joins TRBV21-1 and TRBJ1-2. TRBV21-1 is termed a pseudogene. The CDR3 is made up of 13 amino acids. The CDR3 DNA follows: TGTGCCAGCAGTATTAATCGAATCGGTGCCTACACCTTC. This sequence encodes CASSINRIGAYTF.

This clonotype appeared many times. The chain carries TRBV3-1 and TRBJ2-1, with D possibly TRBD2 on 5 matching bases. V lost 7 bases, J lost 0 bases, and 10 bases lay in between. The CDR3 runs 14 residues. CDR1 is LGHDT and CDR2 is YNNKEL in the germline V gene (reference sequence). In nucleotides, the CDR3 is TGTGCCAGCAAGAAAGGGAGCTCCTACAATGAGCAGTTCTTC. Its translation is CASKKGSSYNEQFF.